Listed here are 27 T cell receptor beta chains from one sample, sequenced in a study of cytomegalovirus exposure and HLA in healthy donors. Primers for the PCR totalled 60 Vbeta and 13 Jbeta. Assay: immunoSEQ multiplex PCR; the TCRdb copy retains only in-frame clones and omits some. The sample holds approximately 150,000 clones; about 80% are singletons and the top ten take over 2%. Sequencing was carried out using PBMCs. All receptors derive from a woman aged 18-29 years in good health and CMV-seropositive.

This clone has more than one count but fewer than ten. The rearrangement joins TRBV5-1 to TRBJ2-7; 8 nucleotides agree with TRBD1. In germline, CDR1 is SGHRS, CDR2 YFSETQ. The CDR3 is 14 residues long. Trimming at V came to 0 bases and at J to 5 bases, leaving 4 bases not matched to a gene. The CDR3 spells CASSLGQGLHEQYF. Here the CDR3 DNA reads TGCGCCAGCAGCTTGGGACAGGGGTTACACGAGCAGTACTTC.

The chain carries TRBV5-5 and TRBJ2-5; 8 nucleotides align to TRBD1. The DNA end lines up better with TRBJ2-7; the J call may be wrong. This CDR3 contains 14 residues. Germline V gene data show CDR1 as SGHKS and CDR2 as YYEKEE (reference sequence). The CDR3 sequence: CASSLGQGSYEQYF. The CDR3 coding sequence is TGTGCCAGCAGCCTCGGACAGGGCAGCTACGAGCAGTACTTC.

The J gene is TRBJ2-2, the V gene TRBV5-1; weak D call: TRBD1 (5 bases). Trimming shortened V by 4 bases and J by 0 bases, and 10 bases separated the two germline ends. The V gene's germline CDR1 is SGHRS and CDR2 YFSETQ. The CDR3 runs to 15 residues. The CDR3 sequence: CASSQDRPNTGELFF. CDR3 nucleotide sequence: TGCGCCAGCAGCCAAGACAGACCGAACACCGGGGAGCTGTTTTTT.

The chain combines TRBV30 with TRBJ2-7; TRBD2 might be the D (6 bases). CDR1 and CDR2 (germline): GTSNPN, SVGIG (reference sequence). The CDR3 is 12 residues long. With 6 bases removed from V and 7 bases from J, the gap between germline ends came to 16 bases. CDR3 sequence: CACKPGLGEQYF. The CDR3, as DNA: TGTGCCTGCAAACCGGGACTTGGAGAGCAGTACTTC.

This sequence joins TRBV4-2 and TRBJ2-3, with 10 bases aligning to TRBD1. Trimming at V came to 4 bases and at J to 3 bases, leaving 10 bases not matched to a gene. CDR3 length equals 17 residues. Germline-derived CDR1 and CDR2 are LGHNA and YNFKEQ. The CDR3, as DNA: TGTGCCAGCAGCCTAGGTGGAGGACAGGGGGAAACAGATACGCAGTATTTT. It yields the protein CASSLGGGQGETDTQYF.

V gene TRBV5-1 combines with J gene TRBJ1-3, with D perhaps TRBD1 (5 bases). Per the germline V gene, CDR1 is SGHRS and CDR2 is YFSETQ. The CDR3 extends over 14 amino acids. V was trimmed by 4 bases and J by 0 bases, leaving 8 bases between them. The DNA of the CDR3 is TGCGCCAGCAGCGGCGGGGGCTCTGGAAACACCATATATTTT. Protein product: CASSGGGSGNTIYF.

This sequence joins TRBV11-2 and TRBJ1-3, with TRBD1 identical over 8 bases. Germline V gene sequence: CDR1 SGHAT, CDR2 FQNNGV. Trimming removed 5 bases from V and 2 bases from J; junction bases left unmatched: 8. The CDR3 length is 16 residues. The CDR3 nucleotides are TGTGCCAGCAGCCTATACCCGACAGGGGCTGGAAACACCATATATTTT. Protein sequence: CASSLYPTGAGNTIYF.

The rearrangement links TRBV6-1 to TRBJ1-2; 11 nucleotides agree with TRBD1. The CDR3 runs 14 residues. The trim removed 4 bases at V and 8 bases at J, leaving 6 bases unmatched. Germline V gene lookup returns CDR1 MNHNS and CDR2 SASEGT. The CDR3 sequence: CASSVGDRGSGYTF. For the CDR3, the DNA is TGTGCCAGCAGTGTTGGGGACAGGGGGAGCGGCTACACCTTC.

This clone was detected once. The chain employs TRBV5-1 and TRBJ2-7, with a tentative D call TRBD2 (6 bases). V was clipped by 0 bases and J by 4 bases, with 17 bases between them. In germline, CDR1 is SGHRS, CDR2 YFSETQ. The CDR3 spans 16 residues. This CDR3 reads CASSLALFGAGYEQYF. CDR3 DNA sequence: TGCGCCAGCAGCTTGGCCCTTTTCGGGGCGGGGTACGAGCAGTACTTC. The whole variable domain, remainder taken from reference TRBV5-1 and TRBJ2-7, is KAGVTQTPRYLIKTRGQQVTLSCSPISGHRSVSWYQQTPGQGLQFLFEYFSETQRNKGNFPGRFSGRQFSNSRSEMNVSTLELGDSALYLCASSLALFGAGYEQYFGPGTRLTVT.

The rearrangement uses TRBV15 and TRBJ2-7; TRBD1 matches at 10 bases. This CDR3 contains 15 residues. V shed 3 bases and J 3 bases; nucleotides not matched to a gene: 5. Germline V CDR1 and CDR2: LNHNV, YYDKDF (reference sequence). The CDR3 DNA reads TGTGCCACCAGCAGCACCGGGACAGGGGTCTACGAGCAGTACTTC. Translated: CATSSTGTGVYEQYF.

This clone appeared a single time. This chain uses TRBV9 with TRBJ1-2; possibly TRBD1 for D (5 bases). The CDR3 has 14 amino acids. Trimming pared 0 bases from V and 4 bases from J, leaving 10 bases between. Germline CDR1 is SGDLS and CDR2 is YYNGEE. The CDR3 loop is CASSVATGVYGYTF. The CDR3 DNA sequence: TGTGCCAGCAGCGTAGCTACGGGGGTCTATGGCTACACCTTC.

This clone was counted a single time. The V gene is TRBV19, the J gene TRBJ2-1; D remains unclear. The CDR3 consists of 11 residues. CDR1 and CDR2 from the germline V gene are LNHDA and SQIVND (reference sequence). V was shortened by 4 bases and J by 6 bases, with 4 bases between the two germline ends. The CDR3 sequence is CASSNGNEQFF. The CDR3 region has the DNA TGTGCCAGTAGTAACGGCAATGAGCAGTTCTTC.

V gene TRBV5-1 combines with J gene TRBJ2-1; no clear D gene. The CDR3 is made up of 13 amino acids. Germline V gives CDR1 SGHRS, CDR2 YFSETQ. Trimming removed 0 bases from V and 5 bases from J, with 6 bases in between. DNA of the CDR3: TGCGCCAGCAGCTTGGGACTCGACAATGAGCAGTTCTTC. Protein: CASSLGLDNEQFF.

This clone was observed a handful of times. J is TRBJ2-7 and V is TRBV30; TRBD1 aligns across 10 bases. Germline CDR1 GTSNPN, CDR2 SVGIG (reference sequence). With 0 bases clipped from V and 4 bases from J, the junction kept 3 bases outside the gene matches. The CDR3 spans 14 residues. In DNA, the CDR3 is TGTGCCTGGAGTGTCGGGACAGGGGTTTACGAGCAGTACTTC. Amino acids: CAWSVGTGVYEQYF. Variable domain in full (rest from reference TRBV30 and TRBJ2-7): SQTIHQWPATLVQPVGSPLSLECTVEGTSNPNLYWYRQAAGRGLQLLFYSVGIGQISSEVPQNLSASRPQDRQFILSSKKLLLSDSGFYLCAWSVGTGVYEQYFGPGTRLTVT.

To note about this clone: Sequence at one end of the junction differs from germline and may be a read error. The CDR3 loop is CAWSIPRFDYGYTF. The CDR3, as DNA: TGTGCCTGGAGCATCCCCCGATTCGACTACGGCTACACCTTC. V usage is TRBV30 and J usage is TRBJ1-2, with no clear D. The germline gives CDR1 GTSNPN, CDR2 SVGIG (reference sequence). This CDR3 is built from 14 residues.

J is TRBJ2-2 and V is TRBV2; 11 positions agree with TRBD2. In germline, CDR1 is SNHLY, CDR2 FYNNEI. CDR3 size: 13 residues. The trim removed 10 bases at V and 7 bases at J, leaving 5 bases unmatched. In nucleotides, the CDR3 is TGTGCCATGTTAGCGGGGGGGCACGGGGAGCTGTTTTTT. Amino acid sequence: CAMLAGGHGELFF.

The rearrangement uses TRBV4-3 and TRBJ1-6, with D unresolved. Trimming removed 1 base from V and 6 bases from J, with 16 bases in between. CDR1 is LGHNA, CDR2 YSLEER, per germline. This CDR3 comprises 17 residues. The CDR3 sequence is CASSQARGMSGNSPLHF. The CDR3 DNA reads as TGCGCCAGCAGCCAAGCGAGAGGGATGAGCGGTAATTCACCCCTCCACTTT.

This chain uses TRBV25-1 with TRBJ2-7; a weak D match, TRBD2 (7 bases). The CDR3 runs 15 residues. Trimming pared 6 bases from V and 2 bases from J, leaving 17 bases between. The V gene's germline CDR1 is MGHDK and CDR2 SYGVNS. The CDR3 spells CASSGVGGHPYEQYF. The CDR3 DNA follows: TGTGCCAGCAGCGGGGTGGGGGGGCATCCCTACGAGCAGTACTTC.

The CDR3 DNA reads as TGTGCCAGCAGCAATCAGGGCTACGAGCAGTACTTC. Residues: CASSNQGYEQYF. The chain combines TRBV4-2 with TRBJ2-7; D is possibly TRBD1 (5 bases). This CDR3 has 12 amino acids. The V gene's germline CDR1 is LGHNA and CDR2 YNFKEQ. V lost 5 bases and J 3 bases, leaving 8 bases between the germline ends.

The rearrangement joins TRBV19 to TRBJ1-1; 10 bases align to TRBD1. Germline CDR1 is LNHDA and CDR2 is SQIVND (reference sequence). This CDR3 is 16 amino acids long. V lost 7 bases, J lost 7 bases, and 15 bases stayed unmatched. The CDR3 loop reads CASTLGGQGYQVEAFF. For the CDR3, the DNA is TGTGCCAGTACCCTAGGGGGACAGGGGTACCAAGTTGAAGCTTTCTTT.

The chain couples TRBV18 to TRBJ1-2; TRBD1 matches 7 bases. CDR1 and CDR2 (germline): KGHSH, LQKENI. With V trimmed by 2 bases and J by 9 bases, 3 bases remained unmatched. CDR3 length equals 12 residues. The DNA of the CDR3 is TGTGCCAGCTCACCAGAGGACAGGAGCTACACCTTC. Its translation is CASSPEDRSYTF.

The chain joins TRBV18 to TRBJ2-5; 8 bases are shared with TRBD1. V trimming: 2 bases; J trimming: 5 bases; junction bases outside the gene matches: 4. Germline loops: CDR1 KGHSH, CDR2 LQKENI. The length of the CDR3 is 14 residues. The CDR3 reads CASSPRTGPETQYF. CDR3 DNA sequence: TGTGCCAGCTCACCAAGGACAGGGCCCGAGACCCAGTACTTC.

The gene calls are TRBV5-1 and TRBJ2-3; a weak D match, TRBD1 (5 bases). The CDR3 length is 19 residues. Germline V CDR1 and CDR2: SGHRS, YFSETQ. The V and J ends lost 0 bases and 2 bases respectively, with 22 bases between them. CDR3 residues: CASSLGLRAAAVTTDTQYF. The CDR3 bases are TGCGCCAGCAGCTTGGGTCTCAGGGCGGCTGCCGTCACCACAGATACGCAGTATTTT.

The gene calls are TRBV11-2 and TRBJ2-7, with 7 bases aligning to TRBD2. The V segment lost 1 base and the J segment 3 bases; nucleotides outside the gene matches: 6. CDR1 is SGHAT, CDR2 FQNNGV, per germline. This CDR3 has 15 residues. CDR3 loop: CASSLGVGEGYEQYF. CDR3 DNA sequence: TGTGCCAGCAGCTTAGGTGTAGGGGAGGGCTACGAGCAGTACTTC.

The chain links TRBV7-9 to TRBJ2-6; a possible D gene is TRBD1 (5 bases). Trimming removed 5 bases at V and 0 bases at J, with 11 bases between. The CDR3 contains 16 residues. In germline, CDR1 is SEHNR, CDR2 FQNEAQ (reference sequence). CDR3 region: CASSLDSFSGANVLTF. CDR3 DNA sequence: TGTGCCAGCAGCCTAGACAGTTTCTCTGGGGCCAACGTCCTGACTTTC.

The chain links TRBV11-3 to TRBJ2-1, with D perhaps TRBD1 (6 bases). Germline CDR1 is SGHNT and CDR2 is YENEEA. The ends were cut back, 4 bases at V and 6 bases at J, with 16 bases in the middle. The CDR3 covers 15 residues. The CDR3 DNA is TGTGCCAGCAGCTCTAGGGCAGGGGAAGTCAATGAGCAGTTCTTC. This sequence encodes CASSSRAGEVNEQFF.

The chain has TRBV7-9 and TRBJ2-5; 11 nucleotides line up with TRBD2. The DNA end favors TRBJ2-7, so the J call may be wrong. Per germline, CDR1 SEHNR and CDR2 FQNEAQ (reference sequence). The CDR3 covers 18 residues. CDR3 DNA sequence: TGTGCCAGCAGCGTAAAGGGGGATCTAGCGGGGGGACTCTACGAGCAGTACTTC. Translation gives CASSVKGDLAGGLYEQYF.